This T cell receptor (beta chain) was profiled in a study of T cell responses to AZD1222 COVID-19 vaccine. Germline V gene lookup returns CDR1 WNHNN and CDR2 SYGVQD (reference sequence). Trimming took 2 bases from V and 5 from J, leaving 6 bases between them. The CDR3 runs to 13 residues. This clone has more than one count but fewer than ten. Sequencing was performed with immunoSEQ multiplex PCR; in TCRdb, only in-frame clones are kept and a portion is missing. Among 86,000 or so clones listed, 85% to 95% were seen once. This receptor was identified in an adult who received the AZD1222 COVID-19 vaccine. This chain connects TRBV10-1 to TRBJ2-2, with D perhaps matching TRBD2 (6 bases). Sample: peripheral blood, taken 28 days after the second AZD1222 dose. This CDR3 is CASSERETGELFF. Here the CDR3 DNA reads TGCGCCAGCAGTGAGCGGGAGACCGGGGAGCTGTTTTTT.